A selection of T cell receptor beta chains follows, all from one sample in a study of blood T cells in healthy people across ages. From the 5' RACE reads, TCRdb called clonotypes with MiXCR, one entry per CDR3 protein. The sample lists hundreds of thousands of distinct CDR3 sequences, roughly 52% occurring once. The sample taken for sequencing was blood. These receptors came from a man aged 25 to 40 in good health. Each CDR3 is given with its conserved first and last residue. A D gene is named only where the DNA matches it firmly. Not every row has a clone size; where given, it reads once, few, many or a size class.

d_gene	v_gene	abundance	j_gene	CDR3aa	CDR3nt
TRBD1	TRBV28	.	TRBJ2-3	CASRRPPGQGAGDTQYF	TGTGCCAGCAGGCGCCCCCCGGGACAGGGGGCGGGAGATACGCAGTATTTT
.	TRBV5-1	.	TRBJ2-1	CASSLDGQLTDEQFF	TGCGCCAGCAGCTTGGACGGACAGCTGACCGATGAGCAGTTCTTC
TRBD2	TRBV20-1	few	TRBJ2-3	CSARDLERGGATDTQYF	TGCAGTGCTAGAGATTTAGAGCGGGGGGGCGCCACAGATACGCAGTATTTT
.	TRBV6-5	.	TRBJ2-1	CASKDRASPYNEQFF	TGTGCCAGCAAAGACAGAGCCTCCCCCTACAATGAGCAGTTCTTC
.	TRBV30	.	TRBJ2-2	CACLRGGAADTGELFF	TGTGCCTGTCTACGCGGCGGGGCTGCGGACACCGGGGAGCTGTTTTTT
TRBD1	TRBV6-1	.	TRBJ2-7	CASTLGQVISYEQYF	TGTGCCAGCACCCTGGGACAGGTGATCTCCTACGAGCAGTACTTC
TRBD2	TRBV20-1	.	TRBJ2-3	CSAGDVLAGVRADTQYF	TGCAGTGCTGGAGACGTACTAGCGGGAGTTAGGGCAGATACGCAGTATTTT
TRBD2	TRBV10-3	.	TRBJ2-7	CAIRGGGSVNEQYF	TGTGCCATCAGGGGGGGGGGATCCGTCAACGAGCAGTACTTC
.	TRBV7-2	.	TRBJ1-1	CASSLGRAEAFF	TGTGCCAGCAGCTTAGGCAGGGCTGAAGCTTTCTTT
TRBD1	TRBV20-1	few	TRBJ1-6	CSAREDRGPSPLHF	TGCAGTGCTAGGGAAGACAGGGGTCCCTCACCCCTCCACTTT
.	TRBV9	few	TRBJ2-1	CASSGWTDIYNEQFF	TGTGCCAGCAGCGGTTGGACCGACATTTACAATGAGCAGTTCTTC
TRBD1	TRBV12-3/TRBV12-4	.	TRBJ1-2	CASRPQGQGGYGYTF	TGTGCCAGCAGACCCCAGGGACAGGGTGGGTATGGCTACACCTTC
TRBD2	TRBV13	.	TRBJ2-3	CASSLRPAGTSGKHTDTQYF	TGTGCCAGCAGCTTACGCCCCGCCGGGACTAGCGGAAAGCACACGGATACGCAGTATTTT
TRBD1	TRBV7-2	once	TRBJ1-5	CASSRPGGNQPQHF	TGTGCCAGCAGTCGTCCAGGGGGTAATCAGCCCCAGCATTTT
TRBD1	TRBV27	few	TRBJ2-7	CASRRLGQGASYEQYF	TGTGCCAGCAGGAGACTGGGACAGGGGGCCTCCTACGAGCAGTACTTC
.	TRBV29-1	few	TRBJ2-7	CSVATGRSSYEQYF	TGCAGCGTTGCCACGGGCAGGAGCTCCTACGAGCAGTACTTC
.	TRBV20-1	.	TRBJ2-7	CSASPGGPYEQYF	TGCAGTGCTAGCCCTGGCGGTCCCTACGAGCAGTACTTC
.	TRBV9	few	TRBJ1-4	CASSVEASGPPNEKLFF	TGTGCCAGCAGCGTAGAAGCATCGGGACCGCCTAATGAAAAACTGTTTTTT
.	TRBV6-5	few	TRBJ2-1	CASGRGAYNEQFF	TGTGCCAGCGGTCGGGGGGCGTACAATGAGCAGTTCTTC
TRBD2	TRBV7-3	few	TRBJ2-1	CASSLNLAGYNEQFF	TGTGCCAGCAGCTTAAACCTAGCGGGCTACAATGAGCAGTTCTTC
.	TRBV12-3/TRBV12-4	few	TRBJ2-7	CASSFRDPRNYEQYF	TGTGCCAGCAGTTTCCGGGACCCTCGGAACTACGAGCAGTACTTC
.	TRBV6-5	.	TRBJ2-7	CASSSSGLEQYF	TGTGCCAGCAGTTCCTCGGGCCTCGAGCAGTACTTC
TRBD2	TRBV7-9	many	TRBJ2-5	CASSRLAGGSETQYF	TGTGCCAGCAGCCGACTAGCGGGGGGATCGGAGACCCAGTACTTC
.	TRBV20-1	.	TRBJ2-7	CSARGNLFPYEQYF	TGCAGTGCTAGAGGAAATCTGTTCCCCTACGAGCAGTACTTC
.	TRBV12-3/TRBV12-4	.	TRBJ2-1	CASMPPGPYNEQFF	TGTGCCAGCATGCCGCCGGGCCCCTACAATGAGCAGTTCTTC
.	TRBV20-1	.	TRBJ2-5	CSARVARQNLGTQYF	TGCAGTGCTAGAGTAGCCCGACAGAACCTAGGGACCCAGTACTTC
.	TRBV27	.	TRBJ2-7	CASSLYKEGRDEQYF	TGTGCCAGCAGTTTATATAAGGAGGGTAGGGACGAGCAGTACTTC